Listed here are 9 T cell receptor beta chains from one sample, sequenced in a study of post-analysis software for immune sequencing data. Overall study findings and caveats: Among 5 or 6 TRBV segments more frequent in patients than controls were TRBV5-6, TRBV5-1 and TRBV20-1.

Antigens of these TCRs are unknown. The authors incorporated unique molecular identifiers into the TCR beta cDNA libraries. Each CDR3 protein is one row after TCRdb ran MiXCR on the PCR reads. The sample records more than 500,000 distinct CDR3 sequences, around 34% being singletons. Sample: blood. Every receptor here comes from a girl aged 2 to 17 with multiple sclerosis.

This chain uses TRBV10-1 with TRBJ2-7; a possible D gene is TRBD1 (5 bases). The CDR3 has 14 amino acids. Germline values: CDR1 WNHNN, CDR2 SYGVQD (reference sequence). V dropped 0 bases and J dropped 5 bases, with 11 bases sitting between them. CDR3 DNA: TGCGCCAGCAGTGAGTCACCAGGGTCCCACGAGCAGTACTTC. Residues: CASSESPGSHEQYF.

The chain has TRBV5-6 and TRBJ1-2, with D tentatively TRBD1 (6 bases). This CDR3 spans 16 amino acids. The germline V gene encodes CDR1 SGHDT and CDR2 YYEEEE. The V and J ends lost 2 bases and 2 bases respectively, with 16 bases between them. In DNA, the CDR3 is TGTGCCAGCAGCTTTGACCGTGGACAGCTGAACTATGGCTACACCTTC. It translates to CASSFDRGQLNYGYTF.

The gene calls are TRBV4-1 and TRBJ2-7; 7 nucleotides line up with TRBD2. The J call may not be correct, given that the DNA end is closer to TRBJ2-5. The CDR3 contains 14 residues. CDR1 and CDR2 from the germline V gene are MGHRA and YSYEKL. The CDR3 protein is CASSQDREGETQYF. The CDR3 coding sequence is TGCGCCAGCAGCCAAGACAGGGAGGGAGAGACCCAGTACTTC.

The CDR3 reads CATSRDQGPHGYTF. CDR3 DNA sequence: TGTGCCACCAGCAGAGATCAGGGGCCTCATGGCTACACCTTC. The chain uses TRBV15 and TRBJ1-2; tentative D call: TRBD1 (6 bases). The CDR3 length is 14 residues. In germline, CDR1 is LNHNV, CDR2 YYDKDF (reference sequence). V was clipped by 0 bases and J by 6 bases, with 11 bases between them.

The chain recombines TRBV28 with TRBJ2-3; D is perhaps TRBD1 (5 bases). Germline values: CDR1 MDHEN, CDR2 SYDVKM. With 7 bases removed from V and 3 bases from J, the gap between germline ends came to 11 bases. This CDR3 spans 13 amino acids. CDR3 in DNA: TGTGCCAGCATGGCCAGGGCGACAGATACGCAGTATTTT. Encoded protein: CASMARATDTQYF.

In this sample, this clonotype turned up a few times. This sequence joins TRBV5-1 and TRBJ1-1, with D uncertain. In germline, CDR1 is SGHRS, CDR2 YFSETQ. The CDR3 length is 13 residues. Trimming took off 3 bases at V and 11 bases at J, with 17 bases between the two ends. CDR3 loop: CASSSGPRGKAFF. In nucleotides, the CDR3 is TGCGCCAGCAGCTCCGGGCCCCGGGGAAAGGCTTTCTTT.

V usage is TRBV10-3 and J usage is TRBJ2-3; 8 nucleotides agree with TRBD2. V lost 0 bases, J lost 0 bases, and 2 bases stayed unmatched. Germline CDR1 ENHRY, CDR2 SYGVKD. The CDR3 runs to 16 residues. CDR3 sequence reads: CAISESRGVSTDTQYF. The CDR3 bases are TGTGCCATCAGTGAGTCGCGGGGGGTTAGCACAGATACGCAGTATTTT.

This clonotype has a handful of counts. This chain uses TRBV2 with TRBJ2-6; tentative D call: TRBD1 (5 bases). The V and J ends lost 4 bases and 3 bases respectively, with 10 bases between them. CDR1 is SNHLY, CDR2 FYNNEI, per germline. The CDR3 consists of 15 residues. CDR3 in amino acids: CASSGLTVGANVLTF. As DNA, the CDR3 is TGTGCCAGCAGTGGCCTGACAGTTGGGGCCAACGTCCTGACTTTC. Drawing the rest from reference TRBV2 and TRBJ2-6, the complete variable domain is EPEVTQTPSHQVTQMGQEVILRCVPISNHLYFYWYRQILGQKVEFLVSFYNNEISEKSEIFDDQFSVERPDGSNFTLKIRSTKLEDSAMYFCASSGLTVGANVLTFGAGSRLTVL.

This clonotype has a handful of counts. The chain combines TRBV20-1 with TRBJ1-1, with TRBD1 matching 9 bases. After removal of 6 bases from V and 9 bases from J, the junction contained 11 bases not matched to a gene. The length of the CDR3 is 13 residues. CDR1 is DFQATT and CDR2 is SNEGSKA in the germline V gene (reference sequence). The CDR3 protein is CSARDREVAQAFF. The CDR3 nucleotides read TGCAGTGCGCGGGACAGGGAGGTTGCTCAAGCTTTCTTT.